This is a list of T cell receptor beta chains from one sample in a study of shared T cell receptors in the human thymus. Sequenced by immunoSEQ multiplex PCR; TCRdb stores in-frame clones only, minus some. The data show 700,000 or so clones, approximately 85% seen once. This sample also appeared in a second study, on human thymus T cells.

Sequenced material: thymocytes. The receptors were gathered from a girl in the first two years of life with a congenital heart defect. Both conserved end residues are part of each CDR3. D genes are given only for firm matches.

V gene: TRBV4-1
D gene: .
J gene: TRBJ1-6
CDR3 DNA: TGCGCCAGCAGCCCACGAGTTAATTCACCCCTCCACTTT
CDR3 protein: CASSPRVNSPLHF

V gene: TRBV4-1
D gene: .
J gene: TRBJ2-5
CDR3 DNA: TGCGCCAGCAGCCAACTCCCCCAGAGCGACCGCAGTGAGACCCAGTACTTC
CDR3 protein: CASSQLPQSDRSETQYF

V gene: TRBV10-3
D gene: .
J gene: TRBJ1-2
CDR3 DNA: TGTGCCATCTCTAGCCTGCGCGGCTACACCTTC
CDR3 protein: CAISSLRGYTF

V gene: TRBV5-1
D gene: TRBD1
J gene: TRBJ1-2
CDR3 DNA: TGCGCCAGCAGCTGTGGACAGGGGGATGGCTACACCTTC
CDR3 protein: CASSCGQGDGYTF

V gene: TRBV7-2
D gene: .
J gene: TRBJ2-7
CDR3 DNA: TGTGCCAGCAGCCCAACCTCCGGGGAGCAGTACTTC
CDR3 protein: CASSPTSGEQYF

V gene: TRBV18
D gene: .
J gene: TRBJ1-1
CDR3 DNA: TGTGCCAGCTCACAGAATTCACTGGGGGCGGGTAACACTGAAGCTTTCTTT
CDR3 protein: CASSQNSLGAGNTEAFF

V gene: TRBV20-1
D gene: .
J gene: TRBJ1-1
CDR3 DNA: TGCAGTGCTAGAGATGCCCCCCGGACAGTCTTT
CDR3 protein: CSARDAPRTVF

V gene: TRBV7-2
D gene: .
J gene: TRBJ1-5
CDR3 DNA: TGTGCCAGCAGCCTCTACAATCAGCCCCAGCATTTT
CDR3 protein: CASSLYNQPQHF

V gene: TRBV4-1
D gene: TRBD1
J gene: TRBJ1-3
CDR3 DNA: TGCGCCAGCAGCCACCCCCCGGGACAGGGAGGCCCGGGGGGTGGAAACACCATATATTTT
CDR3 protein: CASSHPPGQGGPGGGNTIYF

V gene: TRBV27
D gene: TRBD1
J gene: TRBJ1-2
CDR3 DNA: TGTGCCAGCAGTTCCACCCTCTGCCCGGGACAGGGGATTTGTGGCTACACCTTC
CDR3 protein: CASSSTLCPGQGICGYTF